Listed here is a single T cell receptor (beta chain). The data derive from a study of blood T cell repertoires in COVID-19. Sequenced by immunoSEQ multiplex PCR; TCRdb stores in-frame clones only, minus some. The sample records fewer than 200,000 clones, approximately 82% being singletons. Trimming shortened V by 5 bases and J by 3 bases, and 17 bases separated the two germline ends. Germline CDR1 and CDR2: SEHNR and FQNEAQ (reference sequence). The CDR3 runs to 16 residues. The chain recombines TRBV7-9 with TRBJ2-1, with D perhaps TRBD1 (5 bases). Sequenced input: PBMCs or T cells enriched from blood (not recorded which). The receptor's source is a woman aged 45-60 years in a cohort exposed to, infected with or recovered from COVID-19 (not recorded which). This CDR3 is CASSQNKGYGYNEQFF. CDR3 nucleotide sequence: TGTGCCAGCAGCCAAAACAAGGGGTATGGCTACAATGAGCAGTTCTTC.